Presented here are 2 T cell receptor beta chains from one specimen sequenced in a study of cytomegalovirus exposure and HLA in healthy donors. PCR was performed using 60 Vbeta and 13 Jbeta primers. Generated by immunoSEQ multiplex PCR, the TCRdb table keeps only in-frame clones and is missing some. This sample yields 150,000 to 200,000 clones, of which about two thirds are seen a single time; about 2.5% belongs to the top ten. Sequenced sample: PBMCs. The receptors originated from a human donor in good health.

This sequence joins TRBV19 and TRBJ1-2; the D gene is possibly TRBD1 (6 bases). Germline CDR1 and CDR2: LNHDA and SQIVND (reference sequence). V dropped 4 bases and J dropped 3 bases, with 9 bases sitting between them. The CDR3 covers 13 residues. The CDR3 region has the DNA TGTGCCAGTAGTAAGGGACAATACTATGGCTACACCTTC. It codes for CASSKGQYYGYTF. The full variable domain, completed using reference TRBV19 and TRBJ1-2, is DGGITQSPKYLFRKEGQNVTLSCEQNLNHDAMYWYRQDPGQGLRLIYYSQIVNDFQKGDIAEGYSVSREKKESFPLTVTSAQKNPTAFYLCASSKGQYYGYTFGSGTRLTVV.

The chain uses TRBV4-3 and TRBJ2-6, with 9 bases lining up with TRBD1. CDR3 length: 18 amino acids. The trim removed 1 base at V and 4 bases at J, leaving 8 bases unmatched. In germline, CDR1 is LGHNA, CDR2 YSLEER. The DNA for the CDR3 is TGCGCCAGCAGCCAAGTTACGACAGGGGGTCACGGGGCCAACGTCCTGACTTTC. Amino acids: CASSQVTTGGHGANVLTF.